Following are 27 T cell receptor beta chains from one sample sequenced in a study of cytomegalovirus exposure and HLA in healthy donors (dated by TCRdb to the late 2010s). The library was made by the immunoSEQ multiplex PCR assay. The multiplex PCR relied on a mix of 60 forward primers for TCR Vbeta segments and 13 reverse primers for TCR Jbeta segments. TCRdb holds this immuneACCESS table with in-frame rearrangements only. Some clones are missing; in checked studies, unresolved V genes explain under half, and the rest has no known cause. The sample has about 190,000 clones on record, about three quarters of them singletons. Roughly 0.99% of the sample is taken by the ten largest. What was sequenced was PBMCs. These receptors all come from a woman in her thirties or forties in good health and CMV-seronegative.

The chain joins TRBV9 to TRBJ1-1; no clear D gene. The CDR3 totals 13 residues. V was trimmed by 0 bases and J by 11 bases, leaving 14 bases between them. In germline, CDR1 is SGDLS, CDR2 YYNGEE. The CDR3 loop is CASSVDDSEEAFF. CDR3 bases: TGTGCCAGCAGCGTAGACGACTCCGAGGAGGCTTTCTTT.

This chain connects TRBV7-3 to TRBJ2-5, with TRBD2 identical over 8 bases. The CDR3 has 16 amino acids. Germline assignment: CDR1 SGHTA and CDR2 FQGTGA. V lost 4 bases and J lost 2; bases outside the gene matches: 9. DNA for the CDR3: TGTGCCAGCAGCTCGGGACTAGGAAGGGGACAAGAGACCCAGTACTTC. As protein: CASSSGLGRGQETQYF.

With regard to this clone: Other DNA sequences from this sample encode an identical CDR3 as well. V is TRBV19 and J is TRBJ2-1; D gene unclear. Germline loops: CDR1 LNHDA, CDR2 SQIVND (reference sequence). V was clipped by 1 base and J by 0 bases, with 4 bases between them. The CDR3 runs to 14 residues. The CDR3 here is CASSIAGSYNEQFF. CDR3 bases: TGTGCCAGTAGTATAGCGGGCTCCTACAATGAGCAGTTCTTC.

The chain employs TRBV7-2 and TRBJ1-5, with TRBD1 matching 8 bases. CDR1 and CDR2 (germline): SGHTA, FQGNSA. CDR3 length equals 16 residues. The V gene end was trimmed by 5 bases and the J gene end by 7 bases; junction bases not matched to a gene: 13. The CDR3 sequence: CASSLYTGQGRQPQHF. The CDR3 nucleotides read TGTGCCAGCAGCCTTTACACCGGACAGGGCCGACAGCCCCAGCATTTT.

The CDR3 nucleotides read TGTGCCAGCAGCTTAGACGTCCCGGATACGCAGTATTTT. Protein sequence: CASSLDVPDTQYF. The chain is built from TRBV11-2 and TRBJ2-3; D unresolved. V was shortened by 0 bases and J by 6 bases, with 7 bases between the two germline ends. CDR3 length: 13 amino acids. Looked up from germline, CDR1 is SGHAT and CDR2 is FQNNGV.

The chain uses TRBV7-2 and TRBJ2-3; the match to TRBD1 covers 7 bases. V lost 9 bases, J lost 0 bases, and 6 bases stayed unmatched. CDR1 SGHTA and CDR2 FQGNSA come from the germline V gene. This CDR3 region has 14 residues. As DNA, the CDR3 is TGTGCCAGTCATACGGGACAGAGCACAGATACGCAGTATTTT. Amino acids: CASHTGQSTDTQYF.

The rearrangement links TRBV5-1 to TRBJ2-2; 7 positions agree with TRBD1. CDR3 length: 15 amino acids. V shed 5 bases and J 3 bases; nucleotides not matched to a gene: 7. Looked up from germline, CDR1 is SGHRS and CDR2 is YFSETQ. The CDR3 here is CASRAQGLYTGELFF. In nucleotides, the CDR3 is TGCGCCAGCAGGGCACAGGGGCTCTACACCGGGGAGCTGTTTTTT.

This chain joins TRBV6-5 and TRBJ2-5; 8 bases fit TRBD1. There are 14 residues in the CDR3. V lost 5 bases, J lost 5 bases, and 7 bases stayed unmatched. Germline loops: CDR1 MNHEY, CDR2 SVGAGI. In DNA, the CDR3 is TGTGCCAGCAGTCGACAGGGGAGTTCGGAGACCCAGTACTTC. Protein product: CASSRQGSSETQYF.

The table lists this clone with a few counts. J is TRBJ2-1 and V is TRBV5-8, with D possibly matching TRBD2 (6 bases). The CDR3 sequence is 15 residues long. CDR1 is SGHTS, CDR2 YDEGEE, per germline. Trimming stripped 3 bases from V and 5 bases from J, with 15 bases between. The CDR3 sequence: CASSWGTGRNNEQFF. The CDR3 nucleotides read TGTGCCAGCAGCTGGGGGACTGGCCGGAACAATGAGCAGTTCTTC.

The V and J genes are TRBV19 and TRBJ1-5; 9 bases align to TRBD1. The CDR3 consists of 17 residues. The ends lost 6 bases at V and 2 bases at J; junction bases unmatched: 11. In germline, CDR1 is LNHDA, CDR2 SQIVND (reference sequence). The CDR3 DNA follows: TGTGCCAGTAGGGAGGGACAGGGAAAGTGGCGCAATCAGCCCCAGCATTTT. Residues: CASREGQGKWRNQPQHF.

The chain joins TRBV27 to TRBJ1-1, with 9 bases that match TRBD1. With V trimmed by 2 bases and J by 5 bases, 15 bases remained unmatched. The V gene's germline CDR1 is MNHEY and CDR2 SMNVEV (reference sequence). CDR3 size: 18 residues. CDR3 in amino acids: CASSLVRPQQGANTEAFF. The CDR3 DNA follows: TGTGCCAGCAGTTTAGTCCGTCCCCAACAGGGGGCAAATACTGAAGCTTTCTTT.

The chain combines TRBV5-1 with TRBJ1-4; the D is unclear. Germline V lookup: CDR1 SGHRS, CDR2 YFSETQ. Trimming pared 1 base from V and 2 bases from J, leaving 15 bases between. The CDR3 consists of 17 residues. The CDR3 DNA is TGCGCCAGCAGCTTGTCTCCTCTGGACTACACTAATGAAAAACTGTTTTTT. Protein product: CASSLSPLDYTNEKLFF. Variable domain in full (rest from reference TRBV5-1 and TRBJ1-4): KAGVTQTPRYLIKTRGQQVTLSCSPISGHRSVSWYQQTPGQGLQFLFEYFSETQRNKGNFPGRFSGRQFSNSRSEMNVSTLELGDSALYLCASSLSPLDYTNEKLFFGSGTQLSVL.

The J gene is TRBJ2-7, the V gene TRBV5-6; D perhaps matches TRBD1 (5 bases). The CDR3 spans 13 residues. Germline CDR1 reads SGHDT; CDR2 reads YYEEEE. The V gene lost 5 bases and the J gene lost 6 bases, with 15 bases spanning the gap. The chain's CDR3 is CASRFRETSEQYF. CDR3 DNA: TGTGCCAGCAGGTTCAGGGAAACAAGCGAGCAGTACTTC. Supplemented by reference TRBV5-6 and TRBJ2-7, the full variable domain reads DAGVTQSPTHLIKTRGQQVTLRCSPKSGHDTVSWYQQALGQGPQFIFQYYEEEERQRGNFPDRFSGHQFPNYSSELNVNALLLGDSALYLCASRFRETSEQYFGPGTRLTVT.

The chain combines TRBV6-1 with TRBJ1-1; 12 nucleotides match TRBD1. Germline CDR1 is MNHNS and CDR2 is SASEGT. CDR3 size: 14 residues. With V trimmed by 6 bases and J by 6 bases, 5 bases remained unmatched. For the CDR3, the DNA is TGTGCCAGCAGGAAGGGACAGGGGGCGGCTGAAGCTTTCTTT. This codes for CASRKGQGAAEAFF.

This clone has a handful of counts. The chain carries TRBV9 and TRBJ1-2; D unresolved. The CDR3 contains 17 residues. The germline CDR1 and CDR2 sequences are SGDLS and YYNGEE. V was shortened by 0 bases and J by 0 bases, with 15 bases between the two germline ends. As DNA, the CDR3 is TGTGCCAGCAGCGTAGGAGTAACAGCTCCTTCTAACTATGGCTACACCTTC. Its protein is CASSVGVTAPSNYGYTF.

The chain joins TRBV27 to TRBJ2-5, with 10 bases identical to TRBD1. Germline CDR1 is MNHEY and CDR2 is SMNVEV (reference sequence). J lost 7 bases, V lost 3 bases, and 8 bases had no gene match. This CDR3 has 15 amino acids. CDR3 in DNA: TGTGCCAGCAGTTTCTCGACAGGGGGCCTGGGGACCCAGTACTTC. Translation gives CASSFSTGGLGTQYF.

V is TRBV7-6 and J is TRBJ2-7; 11 bases match TRBD2. The CDR3 runs 15 residues. Germline lookup yields CDR1 SGHVS and CDR2 FNYEAQ. The junction had 1 base not matched to a gene; V was cut back by 2 bases and J by 1 base. The CDR3 region is CASSLIAGGSYEQYF. The DNA of the CDR3 is TGTGCCAGCAGCTTAATAGCGGGAGGGTCCTACGAGCAGTACTTC.

The rearrangement links TRBV18 to TRBJ2-3; TRBD1 matches 7 bases. V gave up 2 bases and J gave up 2 bases; unmatched junction bases: 7. Looked up from germline, CDR1 is KGHSH and CDR2 is LQKENI. CDR3 length equals 16 residues. This chain's CDR3 is CASSPSTGKPTDTQYF. CDR3 nucleotides: TGTGCCAGCTCACCATCGACAGGGAAACCCACAGATACGCAGTATTTT.

The chain employs TRBV2 and TRBJ2-6; 8 positions match TRBD1. The V gene end was trimmed by 5 bases and the J gene end by 8 bases; junction bases not matched to a gene: 11. The CDR3 runs 16 residues. Germline CDR1 is SNHLY and CDR2 is FYNNEI. The CDR3 region has the DNA TGTGCCAGCAGTCAATCCCGGACAGGGAACACCAACGTCCTGACTTTC. The encoded protein is CASSQSRTGNTNVLTF.

V is TRBV18 and J is TRBJ2-1; 7 bases are a match to TRBD2. The J segment lost 0 bases and the V segment lost 4 bases, leaving 6 bases of the junction unmatched. Germline V gives CDR1 KGHSH, CDR2 LQKENI. The CDR3 sequence is 16 residues long. CDR3 sequence: CASSLAGTTSYNEQFF. The DNA of the CDR3 is TGTGCCAGCTCACTAGCGGGTACAACCTCCTACAATGAGCAGTTCTTC.

The chain couples TRBV4-1 to TRBJ1-3; a possible D gene is TRBD1 (5 bases). Germline CDR1 reads MGHRA; CDR2 reads YSYEKL. The CDR3 consists of 19 residues. V shed 0 bases and J shed 7 bases, with 25 bases lying between them. CDR3 protein: CASSQEERDWQGRRNTIYF. The DNA for the CDR3 is TGCGCCAGCAGCCAAGAGGAGCGGGACTGGCAGGGAAGGAGGAACACCATATATTTT.

V and J are TRBV11-3 and TRBJ2-7; possible D gene TRBD2, 6 bases. Germline CDR1 reads SGHNT; CDR2 reads YENEEA. V was pared by 5 bases and J by 3 bases, with 11 bases between. CDR3 length equals 13 residues. Here the CDR3 reads CASSARDGYEQYF. DNA for the CDR3: TGTGCCAGCAGCGCGCGGGACGGCTACGAGCAGTACTTC.

This rearrangement joins TRBV18 to TRBJ1-2, with 10 nucleotides matching TRBD1. In germline, CDR1 is KGHSH, CDR2 LQKENI. V trimming: 5 bases; J trimming: 8 bases; junction bases outside the gene matches: 14. The CDR3 has 16 residues. The CDR3 nucleotides read TGTGCCAGCTCAATAGTGTCGGGACAGGGGTTAAGAGGCTACACCTTC. This codes for CASSIVSGQGLRGYTF. Using reference TRBV18 and TRBJ1-2 for the parts outside the CDR3, the full variable domain is NAGVMQNPRHLVRRRGQEARLRCSPMKGHSHVYWYRQLPEEGLKFMVYLQKENIIDESGMPKERFSAEFPKEGPSILRIQQVVRGDSAAYFCASSIVSGQGLRGYTFGSGTRLTVV.

The genes are TRBV4-3 and TRBJ2-5, with no clear D. The CDR3 contains 18 residues. Germline assignment: CDR1 LGHNA and CDR2 YSLEER. Trimming removed 0 bases from V and 5 bases from J, with 22 bases in between. In DNA, the CDR3 is TGCGCCAGCAGCCAAGAAGTGAAGCTTGCACGGGTCGGGGAGACCCAGTACTTC. Translation gives CASSQEVKLARVGETQYF.

This clone showed up just a few times. This chain connects TRBV11-2 to TRBJ2-3; D remains unclear. Germline assignment: CDR1 SGHAT and CDR2 FQNNGV. The CDR3 totals 13 residues. Trimming shortened V by 6 bases and J by 1 base, and 8 bases separated the two germline ends. CDR3 DNA: TGTGCCAGCAGGTCTTCTGGCACAGATACGCAGTATTTT. This encodes CASRSSGTDTQYF.

The chain is built from TRBV7-9 and TRBJ2-2; 10 positions agree with TRBD2. The CDR3 is 15 amino acids. V lost 1 base, J lost 6 bases, and 2 bases stayed unmatched. Germline V lookup: CDR1 SEHNR, CDR2 FQNEAQ (reference sequence). CDR3 loop: CASSLGGLAPGELFF. The CDR3, as DNA: TGTGCCAGCAGCTTAGGGGGACTAGCGCCCGGGGAGCTGTTTTTT. Variable domain in full (rest from reference TRBV7-9 and TRBJ2-2): DTGVSQNPRHKITKRGQNVTFRCDPISEHNRLYWYRQTLGQGPEFLTYFQNEAQLEKSRLLSDRFSAERPKGSFSTLEIQRTEQGDSAMYLCASSLGGLAPGELFFGEGSRLTVL.

This chain uses TRBV9 with TRBJ2-2, with no clear D. The CDR3 is 16 amino acids. The germline V and J ends were trimmed by 2 bases and 1 base, with 12 bases remaining between them. The germline V gene encodes CDR1 SGDLS and CDR2 YYNGEE. CDR3 sequence: CASSVLSFRNTGELFF. CDR3 sequence (DNA): TGTGCCAGCAGCGTCCTCTCCTTTAGGAACACCGGGGAGCTGTTTTTT. Complete variable domain (other parts from reference TRBV9 and TRBJ2-2): DSGVTQTPKHLITATGQRVTLRCSPRSGDLSVYWYQQSLDQGLQFLIQYYNGEERAKGNILERFSAQQFPDLHSELNLSSLELGDSALYFCASSVLSFRNTGELFFGEGSRLTVL.